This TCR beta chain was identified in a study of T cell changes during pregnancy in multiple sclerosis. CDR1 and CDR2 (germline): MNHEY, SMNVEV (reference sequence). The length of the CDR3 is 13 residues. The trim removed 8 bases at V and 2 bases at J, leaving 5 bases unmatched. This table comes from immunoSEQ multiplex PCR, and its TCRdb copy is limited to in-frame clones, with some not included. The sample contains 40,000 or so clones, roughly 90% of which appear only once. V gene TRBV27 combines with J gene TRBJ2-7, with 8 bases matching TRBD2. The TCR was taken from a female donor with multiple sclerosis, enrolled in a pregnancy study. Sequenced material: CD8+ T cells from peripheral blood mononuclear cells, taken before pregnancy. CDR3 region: CASREGYTYEQYF. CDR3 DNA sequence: TGTGCCAGCCGGGAGGGGTACACCTACGAGCAGTACTTC.